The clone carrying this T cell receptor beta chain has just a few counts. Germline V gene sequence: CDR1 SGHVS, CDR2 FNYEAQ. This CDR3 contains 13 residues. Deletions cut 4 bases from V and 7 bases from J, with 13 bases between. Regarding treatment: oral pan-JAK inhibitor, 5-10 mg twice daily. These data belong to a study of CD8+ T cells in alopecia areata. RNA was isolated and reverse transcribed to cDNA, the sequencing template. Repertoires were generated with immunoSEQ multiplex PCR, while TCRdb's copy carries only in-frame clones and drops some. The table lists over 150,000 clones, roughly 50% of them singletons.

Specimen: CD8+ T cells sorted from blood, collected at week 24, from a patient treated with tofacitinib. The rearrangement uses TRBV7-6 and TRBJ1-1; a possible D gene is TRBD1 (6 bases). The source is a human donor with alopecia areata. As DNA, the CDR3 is TGTGCCAGCAGCTCAGGAACAGGGCGTGAAGCTTTCTTT. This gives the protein CASSSGTGREAFF.